This TCR beta chain stems from a study of T-cell reconstitution after alpha-beta-depleted transplantation in children. It was with unique molecular identifiers that the TCRbeta library was prepared. TCRdb re-derived calls from the PCR reads in MiXCR, one entry per CDR3 protein. In the table there are roughly 180,000 distinct CDR3 sequences, around 10% of which are singletons. Study-wide points: Reports say that about two months after transplant, the alpha-beta T cells came out of several hundred graft clones that had expanded. It was surviving recipient T cells and thymic progenitors that gave some patients high TCRbeta diversity at day 60. From newly produced T cells came most of the T-cell counts and diversity one year after transplant.

The CDR3 runs to 11 residues. Trimming left V 10 bases short and J 1 base short, with 7 bases between. Ten or more counts support this clonotype. Its target is not known. This receptor was identified in a boy between 2 and 15 years old with acute myeloid leukemia, due to receive a stem cell transplant. The chain combines TRBV12-3 or TRBV12-4 with TRBJ1-2; D unresolved. The specimen was PBMCs, collected before TCRalphabeta/CD19-depleted stem cell transplant. Written as DNA, the CDR3 is TGTGCCACTGGAAGTAACTATGGCTACACCTTC. Translated: CATGSNYGYTF.